This TCR beta chain was obtained from a study of graft-versus-host responses after intestinal transplantation (dated by TCRdb to 2020 to 2023). Regarding the complete study: The transplants that recipients got were multivisceral, liver-intestinal, or isolated intestinal. Every recipient was given anti-thymocyte globulin induction, then maintenance tacrolimus and steroids for around three years. After intestinal transplantation, graft-versus-host and host-versus-graft alloreactive T cell clones in the graft, circulation and bone marrow were tracked using bulk TCR-beta CDR3 sequencing. Alloreactive clones were identified by sequencing pre-transplant mixed lymphocyte reaction products and comparing these products with unstimulated pre-transplant donor and recipient T cells. The cohort enrolled 24 intestinal transplant recipients, one of whom was a retransplant, and 3 patients without pretransplant specimens were excluded. A peak of at least 4% donor T cells among recipient peripheral blood mononuclear cells was the definition used for donor T cell macrochimerism. Rather than being sequenced by the commercial service, samples from a few later patients were sequenced in-house on an Illumina MiSeq and processed with MiXCR. Study-level results and caveats: Conclusions were limited by the relatively low number and heterogeneity of intestinal transplant patients. Peak levels of circulating GvH clones were associated with declines in HvG clones early after transplant. GvH clones were detected in recipient bone marrow, and some of these GvH clones were observed earlier in ileal mucosa or blood, consistent with an intestinal mucosal origin. High GvH to HvG T cell clonal ratios were observed in the allografts of patients with donor T cell macrochimerism.

This specimen's time point label, per the study, means: cells obtained before transplantation from donor or recipient. In the mixed lymphocyte reactions, approximately 200,000 CFSE-labeled pre-transplant responders were plated with approximately 200,000 irradiated violet-dye-labeled stimulators and cultured for 6 days. Proliferating CD3+CD4+CFSE-low and CD3+CD8+CFSE-low responder cells were FACS-sorted on a BD Influx sorter after the mixed lymphocyte reaction. Relative to germline, V is missing 2 bases and J is missing 8 bases, with 16 bases of the junction outside any gene match. CDR1 and CDR2 (MNHEY, SMNVEV) derive from the germline V gene (reference sequence). CDR3 length: 17 amino acids, cysteine to phenylalanine. Only the CDR3 portion is preserved as DNA: 51 bases, with reading frame beginning at the first base. Only a few counts were recorded for this clone. No clone much larger than this one lies a single base away; base qualities are absent.

Library creation used the immunoSEQ multiplex PCR assay. For most patients, genomic DNA was isolated using the Qiagen DNeasy Blood and Tissue Kit and was shipped frozen to Adaptive Biotechnologies for TCR sequencing. High-throughput TCR-beta CDR3 sequencing of genomic DNA from most patients was performed by Adaptive Biotechnologies. The paper's processing steps were these. Adaptive's ImmunoSEQ software supplied the TCR sequencing data for roughly 17 patients, while MiXCR and VDJtools were used to process a few other patients. To correct CD4 versus CD8 sorting errors, sequences present in both subsets at a frequency ratio below 5:1 were removed. CDR3 nucleotide sequences shared by donor and recipient were removed because the origin of these sequences could not be assigned. At least 2-fold expansion over unstimulated cells and a minimum CFSE-low frequency of 0.002% (template counts) or 0.001% (read counts) were required for clones to be classified as alloreactive. A clone was considered mappable if detected in the sequenced pre-transplant spleen, lymph node, or MLR CFSE-low populations of the donor or recipient. The cumulative frequency of alloreactive clones was calculated as a percentage of all sequences, weighted by copy number. TCRdb mirrors the immuneACCESS table, restricted to in-frame sequences. Some clones are absent from its copies; in checked studies, under half trace to an unresolved V gene, and the reason for the others is unknown. V, J and clone size were drawn from that table, and D and trimming were deduced from the DNA. This sample lists about 12,000 clones; around a third were detected once. The top ten constitute roughly 3.2% of the sample.

The starting material was alloreactive CD8+ T cells from a mixed lymphocyte reaction culture, obtained before intestinal transplant. In light of the paper, this sample's cell subset or site label describes: CFSE-low proliferating T cells sorted from roughly 6-day pre-transplant mixed lymphocyte reaction (GvH or HvG direction). This TCR came from a human patient who received an intestinal transplant. The V and J segments used are TRBV27 and TRBJ1-2, with 8 bases matching TRBD1. The CDR3 in this case is CASSLSGQGAPGWGYTF. The sequenced DNA is TGTGCCAGCAGTTTAAGCGGGCAGGGGGCACCCGGATGGGGCTACACCTTC.